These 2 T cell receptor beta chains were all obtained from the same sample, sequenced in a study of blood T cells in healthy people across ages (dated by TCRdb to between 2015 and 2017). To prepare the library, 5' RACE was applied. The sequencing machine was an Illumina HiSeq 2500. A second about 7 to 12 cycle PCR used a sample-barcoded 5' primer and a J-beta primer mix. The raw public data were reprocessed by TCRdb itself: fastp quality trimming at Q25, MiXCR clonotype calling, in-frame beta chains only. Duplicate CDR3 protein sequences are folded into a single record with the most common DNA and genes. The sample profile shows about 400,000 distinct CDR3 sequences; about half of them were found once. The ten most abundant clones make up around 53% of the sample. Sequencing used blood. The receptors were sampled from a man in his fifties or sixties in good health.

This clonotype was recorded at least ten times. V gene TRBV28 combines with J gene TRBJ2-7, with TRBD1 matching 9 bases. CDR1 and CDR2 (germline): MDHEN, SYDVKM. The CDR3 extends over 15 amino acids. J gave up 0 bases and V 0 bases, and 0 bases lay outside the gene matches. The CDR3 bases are TGTGCCAGCAGTTTATGGACAGGGGGCTCCTACGAGCAGTACTTC. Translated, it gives CASSLWTGGSYEQYF.

CDR3 nucleotides: TGTGCCAGCTCGCAGGGACGCGTAGGGACTGAAGCTTTCTTT. This gives the protein CASSQGRVGTEAFF. This chain joins TRBV18 and TRBJ1-1; TRBD1 is a possible D gene (5 bases). Trimming stripped 6 bases from V and 5 bases from J, with 16 bases between. Per the germline V gene, CDR1 is KGHSH and CDR2 is LQKENI. The CDR3 consists of 14 residues. The complete variable domain, with remaining parts taken from reference TRBV18 and TRBJ1-1, reads NAGVMQNPRHLVRRRGQEARLRCSPMKGHSHVYWYRQLPEEGLKFMVYLQKENIIDESGMPKERFSAEFPKEGPSILRIQQVVRGDSAAYFCASSQGRVGTEAFFGQGTRLTVV.